This T cell receptor (beta chain) was identified in a study of T cell repertoires in cytomegalovirus infection (dated by TCRdb to 2018 to 2020). The study in broad terms: Donor HLA type was relevant to the analysis, as public TCR beta signatures indicated carriage of CMV infection together with the matching HLA type. General study outcomes and caveats: Carriers of CMV infection plus the relevant HLA type were discriminated by the cumulative frequency of public TCR beta family members in the study cohort and in an independent approximately 400-donor cohort. The ex vivo response was dominated by HLA-C-restricted CMV-specific TCR beta clonotypes, which also provided the single most frequent clonotype in two of eight donors.

The CDR3 runs 16 residues from the cysteine to the phenylalanine. The only DNA kept is the CDR3, 48 bases in frame from the first base. CDR1 and CDR2 were assigned from the germline V gene as SGHTA and FQGNSA. A distance of 18 bases separates the germline ends of V and J, which lose 5 bases and 2 bases respectively. Sequenced using an Illumina HiSeq 1500. The raw public reads went through TCRdb reprocessing: fastp at Q25, MiXCR clone calling, in-frame beta chains kept. Identical CDR3 protein sequences are pooled into one entry, listed with their most common genes and DNA. For this sample the table gives more than 150,000 distinct CDR3 sequences, of which roughly 15% were detected only once. 18% of the sample is taken by the ten largest. This clonotype was observed a few times. The specificity of this receptor is unknown. Base qualities are not at hand, and no much larger clone is one base apart.

Here the chain combines TRBV7-2 and TRBJ1-2, with a tentative D gene TRBD1 over 6 matching bases. This receptor was obtained from a human donor in good health (CMV status not recorded). Some clones in this sample may be carry-over from other donors' samples. What was sequenced was CD8+ T cells from PBMCs. At the DNA level, the sequence is TGTGCCAGCAGCCTCTATGATCGGACAGAAAACTATGGCTACACCTTC. Its protein reads: CASSLYDRTENYGYTF.